This T cell receptor beta chain was recorded in a study of tumor and adjacent non-tumor tissue in lung cancer. Between the trimmed V and J ends, which lost 7 bases and 5 bases, there was a span of 17 bases. The CDR3 runs to 14 residues. Germline loops: CDR1 MNHEY, CDR2 SVGAGI. The library came from three nested PCR rounds adapted from ARM-PCR protocols. TCRdb independently ran MiXCR on the multiplex PCR reads; one entry per CDR3 protein. Of 85,000 to 100,000 distinct CDR3 sequences listed, approximately 65% were seen once; the top ten hold 18%. This sample's RNA came from whole unsorted tissue. V and J are TRBV6-5 and TRBJ2-5; D is possibly TRBD2 (5 bases). The origin of this receptor is a man in his 60s with non-small cell lung cancer. What was sequenced was lung tumor tissue. For the CDR3, the DNA is TGTGCCAGCAACTACGGGATCCTCGGGGAGACCCAGTACTTC. Translating it yields CASNYGILGETQYF.